The text below deals with one TCR beta chain. The entry originates in a study of blood T cell repertoires in COVID-19. Study context: There were acute and convalescent COVID-19 samples, and they came from the United States, Italy and Spain. T cells, B-cell-depleted T cells, or PBMCs provided the cDNA or gDNA that served as material.

This table comes from immunoSEQ multiplex PCR, and its TCRdb copy is limited to in-frame clones, with some not included. The data show about 170,000 clones, 89% seen once. The length of the CDR3 is 16 residues. Trimming took off 2 bases at V and 4 bases at J, with 15 bases between the two ends. In germline, CDR1 is SGHAT, CDR2 FQNNGV. This clonotype originated in a woman in her late teens or twenties who had recovered from COVID-19. The source material was PBMCs or T cells enriched from blood (not recorded which). This rearrangement joins TRBV11-2 to TRBJ2-1, with TRBD2 as a possible D gene (5 bases). DNA for the CDR3: TGTGCCAGCAGCTTACGTCCGGACTCGTCATACAATGAGCAGTTCTTC. Translation gives CASSLRPDSSYNEQFF.